A single sample is the source of the 17 T cell receptor beta chains below, sequenced in a study of T cells in Graves' hyperthyroidism and ophthalmopathy. RNA transcripts provided the source from which TCR beta CDR3 regions were amplified. First-round RT-PCR of the TCR CDR3 relied on the HTBI primer set. TCRdb passed the multiplex PCR reads through MiXCR, listing each CDR3 protein once. The sample shows a few hundred thousand distinct CDR3 sequences, 12% to 15% of them seen only once. The sequenced sample consisted of blood. Source of these receptors: a middle-aged woman with Graves' ophthalmopathy.

This clonotype was found many times. DNA for the CDR3: TGTGCCAGCAGTTACTCTCGGACCATCCAAGAGACCCAGTACTTC. It specifies CASSYSRTIQETQYF. V usage is TRBV6-5 and J usage is TRBJ2-5; unclear D gene. V lost 0 bases, J lost 1 base, and 9 bases lay in between. The CDR3 covers 15 residues. Germline V CDR1 and CDR2: MNHEY, SVGAGI.

V usage is TRBV6-1 and J usage is TRBJ1-2; perhaps TRBD1 as D (6 bases). The V gene lost 6 bases and the J gene lost 0 bases, with 14 bases spanning the gap. The CDR3 sequence is 15 residues long. The germline CDR1 and CDR2 sequences are MNHNS and SASEGT. CDR3 sequence (DNA): TGTGCCAGCAGCCTAATACAGGGAGCTAACTATGGCTACACCTTC. As protein: CASSLIQGANYGYTF.

CDR3 sequence (DNA): TGTGCCAGTAGTACTGGACGGACGACCAACTATGGCTACACCTTC. Encoded protein: CASSTGRTTNYGYTF. The chain joins TRBV19 to TRBJ1-2; D not resolved. The V gene lost 4 bases and the J gene lost 2 bases, with 14 bases spanning the gap. This CDR3 comprises 15 residues. CDR1 and CDR2 (germline): LNHDA, SQIVND (reference sequence).

This clonotype was recorded at least ten times. The V and J genes are TRBV20-1 and TRBJ1-1; 9 bases map to TRBD1. The V and J ends lost 1 base and 0 bases, in that order; junction bases with no gene match: 6. The CDR3 is 16 residues long. CDR1 and CDR2 from the germline V gene are DFQATT and SNEGSKA (reference sequence). CDR3 sequence: CSARGTGAKVNTEAFF. The CDR3 DNA follows: TGCAGTGCTAGAGGGACAGGGGCTAAGGTGAACACTGAAGCTTTCTTT.

This clonotype was counted once. This may arise from a read error, as a much more abundant clone is one base away. The chain uses TRBV28 and TRBJ2-6, with D perhaps TRBD2 (6 bases). Germline V lookup: CDR1 MDHEN, CDR2 SYDVKM. Trimming removed 7 bases at V and 0 bases at J, with 22 bases between. The CDR3 totals 19 residues. The CDR3 coding sequence is TGTGCCAGCACTTTCTCCCTCGGACTAATCAACTCTGGGGCCAACGTCCTGACTTTC. Residues: CASTFSLGLINSGANVLTF.

This clonotype was picked up a small number of times. The V gene is TRBV5-1, the J gene TRBJ2-3; no clear D. The CDR3 covers 13 residues. The germline V and J ends were trimmed by 2 bases and 6 bases, with 10 bases remaining between them. Germline V gene data show CDR1 as SGHRS and CDR2 as YFSETQ. Written as DNA, the CDR3 is TGCGCCAGCAGCTTACTGTCTGGGGATACGCAGTATTTT. Protein sequence: CASSLLSGDTQYF.

V and J are TRBV24-1 and TRBJ2-1; 12 nucleotides agree with TRBD2. With 4 bases clipped from V and 8 bases from J, the junction kept 8 bases outside the gene matches. Germline CDR1 is KGHDR and CDR2 is SFDVKD. The CDR3 spans 16 residues. CDR3 coding DNA: TGTGCCACCAGTGACCTGAGACTAGCGGGAGCCGATGAGCAGTTCTTC. Its translation is CATSDLRLAGADEQFF.

Comment on this clonotype: With a much larger clone just one base away, this may be a read error. This chain joins TRBV7-2 and TRBJ2-5; tentatively, D is TRBD1 (5 bases). The length of the CDR3 is 13 residues. The germline V gene has CDR1 SGHTA and CDR2 FQGNSA. V gave up 4 bases and J gave up 13 bases, with 19 bases separating them. The CDR3 protein is CASSSGTRDLAYF. The CDR3 coding sequence is TGTGCCAGCAGCTCAGGTACCAGGGATCTGGCGTACTTC.

Here the CDR3 reads CSAPLTNYGYTF. The CDR3 DNA reads TGCAGTGCTCCCCTGACAAACTATGGCTACACCTTC. The rearrangement links TRBV20-1 to TRBJ1-2; no definite D call. V dropped 5 bases and J dropped 2 bases, with 9 bases sitting between them. This CDR3 has 12 amino acids. Germline CDR1 and CDR2: DFQATT and SNEGSKA (reference sequence).

Only a few counts were recorded for this clonotype. The genes are TRBV5-1 and TRBJ2-1; 9 positions agree with TRBD2. Unmatched junction bases numbered 11, after V lost 6 bases and J lost 4 bases. Germline V gives CDR1 SGHRS, CDR2 YFSETQ. The CDR3 runs 16 residues. CDR3 nucleotide sequence: TGCGCCAGCAAGGCAGCGGGGGGTTCCCTATACAATGAGCAGTTCTTC. Amino acid sequence: CASKAAGGSLYNEQFF.

There are many counts of this clonotype. V is TRBV5-1 and J is TRBJ2-1; no reliable D call. CDR1 is SGHRS, CDR2 YFSETQ, per germline. This CDR3 is built from 13 residues. The V gene lost 4 bases and the J gene lost 4 bases, with 9 bases spanning the gap. The CDR3 loop reads CASSLGLYNEQFF. The CDR3 nucleotides read TGCGCCAGCAGCCTTGGTCTTTACAATGAGCAGTTCTTC.

This chain joins TRBV6-5 and TRBJ1-2; D might be TRBD1 (5 bases). The CDR3 length is 15 residues. CDR1 is MNHEY and CDR2 is SVGAGI in the germline V gene. The V end lost 0 bases, the J end lost 3 bases, and 11 bases lay between the germline ends. The CDR3: CASSYSPGTDYGYTF. In DNA form, the CDR3 reads TGTGCCAGCAGTTACTCGCCCGGGACCGACTATGGCTACACCTTC.

The chain is built from TRBV6-1 and TRBJ2-7; 7 bases map to TRBD1. This CDR3 spans 14 amino acids. Unmatched junction bases numbered 9, after V lost 5 bases and J lost 5 bases. Germline V gene data show CDR1 as MNHNS and CDR2 as SASEGT. The chain's CDR3 is CASSLTGNRNEQYF. Written as DNA, the CDR3 is TGTGCCAGCAGTCTGACAGGGAACCGTAACGAGCAGTACTTC.

This clonotype was counted between two and nine times. This chain links TRBV9 with TRBJ1-2; TRBD1 is a possible D gene (6 bases). This CDR3 spans 15 amino acids. The germline CDR1 and CDR2 sequences are SGDLS and YYNGEE. V lost 1 base, J lost 4 bases, and 14 bases lay in between. This chain's CDR3 is CASSVNPGVGYGYTF. DNA of the CDR3: TGTGCCAGCAGCGTAAATCCAGGGGTGGGCTATGGCTACACCTTC. The full variable domain, its missing parts supplied by reference TRBV9 and TRBJ1-2, is DSGVTQTPKHLITATGQRVTLRCSPRSGDLSVYWYQQSLDQGLQFLIQYYNGEERAKGNILERFSAQQFPDLHSELNLSSLELGDSALYFCASSVNPGVGYGYTFGSGTRLTVV.

This clonotype was observed at least ten times. The CDR3 region is CASSDRGRRGEKLFF. Written as DNA, the CDR3 is TGTGCCAGCAGCGACCGGGGGAGGAGAGGTGAAAAACTGTTTTTT. The chain uses TRBV12-3 or TRBV12-4 and TRBJ1-4; D might be TRBD1 (5 bases). The CDR3 sequence is 15 residues long. Trimming stripped 6 bases from V and 7 bases from J, with 18 bases between.

A remark on this clonotype: Likely a read error: the CDR3 ends without its conserved phenylalanine or tryptophan. The chain employs TRBV20-1 and TRBJ2-5; 9 nucleotides match TRBD2. With 6 bases clipped from V and 4 bases from J, the junction kept 6 bases outside the gene matches. The V gene's germline CDR1 is DFQATT and CDR2 SNEGSKA (reference sequence). This CDR3 comprises 13 residues. The CDR3 protein is CSASGTSRETQYL. The CDR3 nucleotides are TGCAGTGCAAGCGGGACTAGCCGAGAGACCCAGTACCTC.

Many counts were recorded for this clonotype. The chain is built from TRBV27 and TRBJ1-1; D is ambiguous. CDR1 is MNHEY, CDR2 SMNVEV, per germline (reference sequence). CDR3 size: 18 residues. V gave up 5 bases and J gave up 2 bases, with 24 bases separating them. The CDR3 spells CASSQYLPLSLGNTEAFF. The CDR3 DNA reads as TGTGCCAGCAGTCAGTACCTTCCGTTGTCTTTGGGAAACACTGAAGCTTTCTTT.